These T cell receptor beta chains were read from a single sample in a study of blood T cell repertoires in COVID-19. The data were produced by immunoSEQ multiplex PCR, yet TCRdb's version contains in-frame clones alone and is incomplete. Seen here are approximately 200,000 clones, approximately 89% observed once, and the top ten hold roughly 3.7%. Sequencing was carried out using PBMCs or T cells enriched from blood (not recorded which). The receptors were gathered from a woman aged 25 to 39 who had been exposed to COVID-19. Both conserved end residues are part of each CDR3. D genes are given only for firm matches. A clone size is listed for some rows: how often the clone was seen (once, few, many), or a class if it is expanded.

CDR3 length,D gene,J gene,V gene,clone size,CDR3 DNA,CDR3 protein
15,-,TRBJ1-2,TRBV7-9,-,TGTGCCAGCAGCCCGGCGCGGGGGGACAACTATGGCTACACCTTC,CASSPARGDNYGYTF
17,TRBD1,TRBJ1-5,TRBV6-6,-,TGTGCCAGCAGTCCTTTGTCTGGGACAGGGAGATGGCGGCCCCAGCATTTT,CASSPLSGTGRWRPQHF
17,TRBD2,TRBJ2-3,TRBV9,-,TGTGCCAGCAGCGTAGCGGCCCTAGCGGGAGGTTTGGATACGCAGTATTTT,CASSVAALAGGLDTQYF
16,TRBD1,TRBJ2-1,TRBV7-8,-,TGTGCCAGCAGCTTAGGTGCCCAGGGGGCTATCAATGAGCAGTTCTTC,CASSLGAQGAINEQFF
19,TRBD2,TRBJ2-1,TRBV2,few,TGTGCCAGCAATGCCGGGATCCGGACTAGCGGGACCTCCTACAATGAGCAGTTCTTC,CASNAGIRTSGTSYNEQFF
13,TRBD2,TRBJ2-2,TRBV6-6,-,TGTGCGACAACTAGCGCGAACACCGGGGAGCTGTTTTTT,CATTSANTGELFF
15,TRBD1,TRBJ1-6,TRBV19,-,TGTGCCAGTAGTCCGGGACAGGGGGAAAATTCACCCCTCCACTTT,CASSPGQGENSPLHF
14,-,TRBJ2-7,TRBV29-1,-,TGCAGCGTTGAAGGTTCGGGGGACTCCTACGAGCAGTACTTC,CSVEGSGDSYEQYF
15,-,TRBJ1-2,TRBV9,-,TGTGCCAGCAGCGTAGAGTCCGGGAGAACCTATGGCTACACCTTC,CASSVESGRTYGYTF
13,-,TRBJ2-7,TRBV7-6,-,TGTGCCAGCAGCTCGGGGTCCTCCTACGAGCAGTACTTC,CASSSGSSYEQYF
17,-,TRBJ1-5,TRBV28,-,TGTGCCAGCAGTTTGGTATCCTCCCGCTATAGCAATCAGCCCCAGCATTTT,CASSLVSSRYSNQPQHF
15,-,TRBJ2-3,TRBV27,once,TGTGCCAGCAGTTTATCGATACTAGCCTCAGATACGCAGTATTTT,CASSLSILASDTQYF
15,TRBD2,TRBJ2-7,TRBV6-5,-,TGTGCCAGCTCCCCTGGACTAGCGGGTGACTACGAGCAGTACTTC,CASSPGLAGDYEQYF
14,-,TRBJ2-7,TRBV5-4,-,TGTGCCAGCAGCCCGGACGGACTGACCTACGAGCAGTACTTC,CASSPDGLTYEQYF
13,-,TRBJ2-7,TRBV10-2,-,TGCGCCAGCACTTGGACAGAGACCTACGAGCAGTACTTC,CASTWTETYEQYF
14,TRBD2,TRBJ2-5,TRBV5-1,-,TGCGCCAGCAGCCGCGCTAGCGGTAAAGAGACCCAGTACTTC,CASSRASGKETQYF
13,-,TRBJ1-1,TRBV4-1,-,TGCGCCAGCAGCCGCCAGGGCAACACTGAAGCTTTCTTT,CASSRQGNTEAFF
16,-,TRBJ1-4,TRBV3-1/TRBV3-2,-,TGTGCCAGCAGCCAAGATTTGCAGGGCCCTAGTGAAAAACTGTTTTTT,CASSQDLQGPSEKLFF
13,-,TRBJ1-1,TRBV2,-,TGTGCCAGCAGTGAAAGTACAGCCACTGAAGCTTTCTTT,CASSESTATEAFF
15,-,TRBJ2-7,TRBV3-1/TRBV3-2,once,TGTGCCAGCAGCCAAGCCCCGGACTCCTCCTACGAGCAGTACTTC,CASSQAPDSSYEQYF
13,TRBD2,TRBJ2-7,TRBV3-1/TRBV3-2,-,TGTGCCAGCAGCCAGGGACTAGTCTACGAGCAGTACTTC,CASSQGLVYEQYF
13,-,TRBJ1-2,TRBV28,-,TGTGCCAGCACCTGGGGAGGGGGGTATGGCTACACCTTC,CASTWGGGYGYTF
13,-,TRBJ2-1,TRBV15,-,TGTGCCACCAGCAATGGCCCTGCCTATGAGCAGTTCTTC,CATSNGPAYEQFF
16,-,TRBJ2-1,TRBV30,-,TGTGCCTGGAGTGTACCAATAAAGACTAGACGGAATGAGCAGTTCTTC,CAWSVPIKTRRNEQFF
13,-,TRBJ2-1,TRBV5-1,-,TGCGCCAGCAGCTTGGGCGGAGCCAATGAGCAGTTCTTC,CASSLGGANEQFF
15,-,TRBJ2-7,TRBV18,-,TGTGCCAGCTCAGCGAACTCAGGGTCACCTTACGAGCAGTACTTC,CASSANSGSPYEQYF
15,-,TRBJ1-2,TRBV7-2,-,TGTGCCAGCAGCTTAGCCCCGTCCTTCAACTATGGCTACACCTTC,CASSLAPSFNYGYTF
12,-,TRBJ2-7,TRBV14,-,TGTGCCAGCAGCCACTCCTCGTACGAGCAGTACTTC,CASSHSSYEQYF
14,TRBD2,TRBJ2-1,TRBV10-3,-,TGTGCCATCGGCCCGGCGGGAGGTTACAATGAGCAGTTCTTC,CAIGPAGGYNEQFF
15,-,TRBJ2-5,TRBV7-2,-,TGTGCCAGCAGCTTCCCGGGTCCGATGATCCAGACCCAGTACTTC,CASSFPGPMIQTQYF
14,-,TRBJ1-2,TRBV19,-,TGTGCCAGTACCGCTCCCGGAGGGGACTATGGCTACACCTTC,CASTAPGGDYGYTF
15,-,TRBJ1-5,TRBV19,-,TGTGCCAGTAGTAACAGAAAAGCTAGCAATCAGCCCCAGCATTTT,CASSNRKASNQPQHF
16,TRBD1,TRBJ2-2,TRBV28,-,TGTGCCAGCAGGGTAACCGGACAGGGAAGGCCCGGGGAGCTGTTTTTT,CASRVTGQGRPGELFF
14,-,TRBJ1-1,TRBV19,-,TGTGCCAGTAGATCCGGGACACCGAACACTGAAGCTTTCTTT,CASRSGTPNTEAFF
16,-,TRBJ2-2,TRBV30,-,TGTGCCTGGGGGCCCATAGAAGTTTCGAACACCGGGGAGCTGTTTTTT,CAWGPIEVSNTGELFF
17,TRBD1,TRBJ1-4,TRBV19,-,TGTGCCAGTAGTGTTCGAAGAGGGACAGGGGGCCCAGAAAAACTGTTTTTT,CASSVRRGTGGPEKLFF
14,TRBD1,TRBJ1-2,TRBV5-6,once,TGTGCCAGCAGCAGAGGACAGGGGAGGCATGGCTACACCTTC,CASSRGQGRHGYTF
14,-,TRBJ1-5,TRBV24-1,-,TGTGCCACCAGTGGGCCAGGGAACAATCAGCCCCAGCATTTT,CATSGPGNNQPQHF
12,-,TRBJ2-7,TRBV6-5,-,TGTGCCAGCAGGACTCAAGCCCACGAGCAGTACTTC,CASRTQAHEQYF
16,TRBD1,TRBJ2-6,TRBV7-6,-,TGTGCCAGCAGCTCAGGACAGGACTCTGGGGCCAACGTCCTGACTTTC,CASSSGQDSGANVLTF
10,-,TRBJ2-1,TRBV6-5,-,TGTGCCAGCAGTCCGAGTGAGCAGTTCTTC,CASSPSEQFF
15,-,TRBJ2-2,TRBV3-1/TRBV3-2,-,TGTGCCAGCAGCCAAGACGGGGGAAGAGGAGGGGAGCTGTTTTTT,CASSQDGGRGGELFF
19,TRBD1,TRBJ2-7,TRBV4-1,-,TGCGCCAGCAGCCAAGAGAAGGTGTTTGCTGGGACAGGGACCTACGAGCAGTACTTC,CASSQEKVFAGTGTYEQYF
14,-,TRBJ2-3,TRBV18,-,TGTGCCAGCTCATGGACAAAACCCATGGATACGCAGTATTTT,CASSWTKPMDTQYF
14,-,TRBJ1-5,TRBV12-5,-,TGTGCTAGTGGCCCGACTTTCATGGATCAGCCCCAGCATTTT,CASGPTFMDQPQHF